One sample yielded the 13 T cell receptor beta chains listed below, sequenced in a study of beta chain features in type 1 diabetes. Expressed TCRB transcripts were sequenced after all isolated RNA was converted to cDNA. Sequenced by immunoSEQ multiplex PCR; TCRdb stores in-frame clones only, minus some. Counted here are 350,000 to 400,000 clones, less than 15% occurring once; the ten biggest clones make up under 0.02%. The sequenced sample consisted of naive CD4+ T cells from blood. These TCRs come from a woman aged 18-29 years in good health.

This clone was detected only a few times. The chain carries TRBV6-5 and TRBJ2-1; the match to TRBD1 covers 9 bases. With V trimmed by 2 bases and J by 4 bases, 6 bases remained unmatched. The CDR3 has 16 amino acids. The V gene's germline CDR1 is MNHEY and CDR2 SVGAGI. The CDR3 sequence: CASSYGYRGQYNEQFF. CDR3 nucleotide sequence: TGTGCCAGCAGTTACGGATACAGGGGGCAGTACAATGAGCAGTTCTTC.

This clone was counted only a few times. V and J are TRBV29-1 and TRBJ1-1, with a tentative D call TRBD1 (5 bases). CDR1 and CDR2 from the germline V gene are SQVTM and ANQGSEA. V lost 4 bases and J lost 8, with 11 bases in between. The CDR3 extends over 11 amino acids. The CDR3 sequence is CSVAERTEAFF. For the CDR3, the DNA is TGCAGCGTTGCCGAAAGGACAGAAGCTTTCTTT.

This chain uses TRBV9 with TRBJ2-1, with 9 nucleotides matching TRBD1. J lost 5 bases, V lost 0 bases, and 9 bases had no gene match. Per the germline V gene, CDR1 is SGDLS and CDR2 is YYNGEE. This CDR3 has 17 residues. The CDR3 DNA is TGTGCCAGCAGCGTAGTGGGGACAGGGTACGATGACAATGAGCAGTTCTTC. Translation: CASSVVGTGYDDNEQFF. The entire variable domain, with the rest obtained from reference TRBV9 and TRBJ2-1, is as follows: DSGVTQTPKHLITATGQRVTLRCSPRSGDLSVYWYQQSLDQGLQFLIQYYNGEERAKGNILERFSAQQFPDLHSELNLSSLELGDSALYFCASSVVGTGYDDNEQFFGPGTRLTVL.

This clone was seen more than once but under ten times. The CDR3 loop reads CAWGRTNQPQHF. CDR3 bases: TGTGCCTGGGGACGGACAAATCAGCCCCAGCATTTT. J is TRBJ1-5 and V is TRBV30; possible D gene TRBD1, 5 bases. Between the trimmed V and J ends, which lost 5 bases and 4 bases, there was a span of 9 bases. This CDR3 contains 12 residues. CDR1 is GTSNPN, CDR2 SVGIG, per germline (reference sequence).

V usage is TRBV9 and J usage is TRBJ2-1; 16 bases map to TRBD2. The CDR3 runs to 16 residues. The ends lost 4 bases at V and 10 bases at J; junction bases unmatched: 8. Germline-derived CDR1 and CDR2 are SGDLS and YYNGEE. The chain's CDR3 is CASSTGTSGRVKEQFF. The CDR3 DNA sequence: TGTGCCAGCAGCACCGGGACTAGCGGGAGGGTCAAGGAGCAGTTCTTC.

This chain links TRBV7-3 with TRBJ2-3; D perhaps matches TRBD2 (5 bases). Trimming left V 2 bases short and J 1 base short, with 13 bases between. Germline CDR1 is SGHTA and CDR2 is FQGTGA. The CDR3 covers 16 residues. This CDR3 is CASSLSASPGTDTQYF. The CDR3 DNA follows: TGTGCCAGCAGCTTATCTGCTAGCCCCGGCACAGATACGCAGTATTTT.

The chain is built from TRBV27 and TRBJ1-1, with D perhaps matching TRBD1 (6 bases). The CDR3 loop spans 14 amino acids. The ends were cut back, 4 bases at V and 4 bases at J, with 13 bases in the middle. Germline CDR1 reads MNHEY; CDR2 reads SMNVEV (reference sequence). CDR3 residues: CASSSPSGATEAFF. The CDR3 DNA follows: TGTGCCAGCAGTTCACCCTCAGGGGCCACTGAAGCTTTCTTT.

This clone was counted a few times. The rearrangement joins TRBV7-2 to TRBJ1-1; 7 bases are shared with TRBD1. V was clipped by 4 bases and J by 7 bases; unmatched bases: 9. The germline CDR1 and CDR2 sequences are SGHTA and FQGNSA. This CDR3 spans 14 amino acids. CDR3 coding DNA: TGTGCCAGCAGCTCGCAGGGGGGTATCGATGAAGCTTTCTTT. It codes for CASSSQGGIDEAFF.

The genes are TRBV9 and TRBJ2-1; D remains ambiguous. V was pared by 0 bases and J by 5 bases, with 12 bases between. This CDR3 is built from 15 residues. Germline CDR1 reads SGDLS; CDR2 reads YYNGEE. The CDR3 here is CASSVAKGANNEQFF. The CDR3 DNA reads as TGTGCCAGCAGCGTAGCTAAAGGAGCTAACAATGAGCAGTTCTTC.

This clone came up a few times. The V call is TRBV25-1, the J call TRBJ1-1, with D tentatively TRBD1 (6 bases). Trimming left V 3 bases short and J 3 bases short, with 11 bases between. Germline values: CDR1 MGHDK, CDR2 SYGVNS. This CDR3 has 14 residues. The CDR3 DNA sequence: TGTGCCAGCAGTGAGTGGTCAGGGGACACTGAAGCTTTCTTT. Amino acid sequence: CASSEWSGDTEAFF.

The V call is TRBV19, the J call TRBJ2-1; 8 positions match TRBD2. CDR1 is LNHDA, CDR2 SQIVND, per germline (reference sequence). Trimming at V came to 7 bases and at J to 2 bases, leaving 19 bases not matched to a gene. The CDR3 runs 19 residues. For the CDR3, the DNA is TGTGCCAGTACCTCTCCCTTGGGAGGTAGCGGGACACCCTACAATGAGCAGTTCTTC. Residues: CASTSPLGGSGTPYNEQFF.

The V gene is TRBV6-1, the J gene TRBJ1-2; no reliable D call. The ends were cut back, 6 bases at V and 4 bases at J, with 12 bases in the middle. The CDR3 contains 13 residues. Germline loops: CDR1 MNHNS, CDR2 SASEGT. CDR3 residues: CASRLRTPYGYTF. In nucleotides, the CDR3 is TGTGCCAGCAGACTCAGGACTCCCTATGGCTACACCTTC.

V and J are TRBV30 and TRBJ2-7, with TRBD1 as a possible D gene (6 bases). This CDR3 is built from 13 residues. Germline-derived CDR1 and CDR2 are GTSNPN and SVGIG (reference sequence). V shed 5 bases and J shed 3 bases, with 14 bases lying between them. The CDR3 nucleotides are TGTGCCTGGGCCCGGACAGAATACTACGAGCAGTACTTC. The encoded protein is CAWARTEYYEQYF.